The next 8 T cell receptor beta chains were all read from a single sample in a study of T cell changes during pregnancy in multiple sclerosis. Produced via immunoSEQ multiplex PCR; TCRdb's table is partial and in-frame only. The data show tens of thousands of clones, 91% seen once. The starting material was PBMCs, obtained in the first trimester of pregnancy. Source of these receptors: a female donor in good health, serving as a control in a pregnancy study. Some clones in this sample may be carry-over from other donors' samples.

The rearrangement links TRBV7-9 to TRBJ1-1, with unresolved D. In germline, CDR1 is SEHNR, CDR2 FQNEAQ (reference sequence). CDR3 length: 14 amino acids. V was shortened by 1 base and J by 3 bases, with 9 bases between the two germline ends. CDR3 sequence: CASSLVAGDTEAFF. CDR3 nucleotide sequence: TGTGCCAGCAGCTTAGTCGCGGGAGACACTGAAGCTTTCTTT.

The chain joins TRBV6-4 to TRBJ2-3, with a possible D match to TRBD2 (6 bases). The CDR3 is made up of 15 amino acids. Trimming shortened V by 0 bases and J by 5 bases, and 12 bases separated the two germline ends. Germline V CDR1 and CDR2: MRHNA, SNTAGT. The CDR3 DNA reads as TGTGCCAGCAGTGACTCAGGAGGGAGTGGAGATACGCAGTATTTT. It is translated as CASSDSGGSGDTQYF.

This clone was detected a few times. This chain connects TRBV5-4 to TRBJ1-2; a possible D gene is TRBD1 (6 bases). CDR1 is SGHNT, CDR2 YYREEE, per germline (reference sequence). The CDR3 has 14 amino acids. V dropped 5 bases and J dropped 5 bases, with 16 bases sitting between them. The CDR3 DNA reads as TGTGCCAGCAGTTCTCAGGGGAGACGGTATGGCTACACCTTC. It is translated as CASSSQGRRYGYTF.

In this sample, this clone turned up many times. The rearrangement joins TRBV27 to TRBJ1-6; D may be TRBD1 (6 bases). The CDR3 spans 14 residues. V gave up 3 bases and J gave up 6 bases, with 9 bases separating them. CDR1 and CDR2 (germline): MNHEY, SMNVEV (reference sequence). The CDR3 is CASSFTGPNSPLHF. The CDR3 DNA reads TGTGCCAGCAGTTTTACAGGGCCTAATTCACCCCTCCACTTT.

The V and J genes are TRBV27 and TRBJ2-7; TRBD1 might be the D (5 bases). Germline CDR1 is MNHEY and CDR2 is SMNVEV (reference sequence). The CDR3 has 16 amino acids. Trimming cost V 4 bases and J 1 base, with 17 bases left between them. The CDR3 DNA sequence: TGTGCCAGCAGTTCCCAGTGGGGCATGGGGTCCTACGAGCAGTACTTC. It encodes CASSSQWGMGSYEQYF.

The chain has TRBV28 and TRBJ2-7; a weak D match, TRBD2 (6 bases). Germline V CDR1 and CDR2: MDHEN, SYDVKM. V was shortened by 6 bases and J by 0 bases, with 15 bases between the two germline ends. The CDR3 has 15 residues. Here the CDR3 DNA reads TGTGCCAGCAGGGGGTTGGGGGGAAACTCCTACGAGCAGTACTTC. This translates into CASRGLGGNSYEQYF.

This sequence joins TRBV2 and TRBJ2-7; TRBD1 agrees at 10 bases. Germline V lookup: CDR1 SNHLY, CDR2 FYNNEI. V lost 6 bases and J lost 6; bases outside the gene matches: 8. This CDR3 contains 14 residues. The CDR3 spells CASSADRGLGEQYF. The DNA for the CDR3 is TGTGCCAGCAGCGCAGACAGGGGGCTGGGCGAGCAGTACTTC.

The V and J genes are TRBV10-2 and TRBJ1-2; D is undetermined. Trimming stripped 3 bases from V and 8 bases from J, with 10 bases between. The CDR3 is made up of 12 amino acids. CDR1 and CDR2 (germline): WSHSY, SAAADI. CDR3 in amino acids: CASSDQDRGYTF. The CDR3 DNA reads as TGCGCCAGCAGTGATCAGGATAGGGGCTACACCTTC.